This T cell receptor (beta chain) was profiled in a study of blood T cell repertoires in COVID-19. Across the whole study: Acute and convalescent COVID-19 specimens originated in the United States, Italy and Spain. PBMCs, B-cell-depleted T cells, or T cells were the source of the cDNA or gDNA that made up the material.

One Seattle source followed patients from active infection through their disease course. Per the original methods: Estimation of nucleated cell counts relied on the amplification of reference gene primers. Some clones are missing from TCRdb's copy, which holds only in-frame ones; the method was immunoSEQ multiplex PCR. That table gives V, J and clone size, and the DNA gave D and trimming. The data show 360,000 or so clones, approximately 89% seen once. Germline assignment: CDR1 SGHTA and CDR2 FQGNSA. The CDR3 loop spans 13 amino acids. V shed 3 bases and J shed 1 base, with 6 bases lying between them.

The chain uses TRBV7-2 and TRBJ1-1, with D unclear. Specimen: peripheral blood. This sequence originates from a woman in her fifties or sixties with COVID-19, enrolled during active disease. The CDR3 DNA reads TGTGCCAGCAGCTTTCCAGGGAACACTGAAGCTTTCTTT. Translated, it gives CASSFPGNTEAFF. The entire variable domain, with the rest obtained from reference TRBV7-2 and TRBJ1-1, is as follows: GAGVSQSPSNKVTEKGKDVELRCDPISGHTALYWYRQSLGQGLEFLIYFQGNSAPDKSGLPSDRFSAERTGGSVSTLTIQRTQQEDSAVYLCASSFPGNTEAFFGQGTRLTVV.